The 9 T cell receptor beta chains given below trace back to one sample, sequenced in a study of T cells in Graves' hyperthyroidism and ophthalmopathy. Researchers took RNA transcripts and amplified the TCR beta CDR3 regions from them. HTBI primers drove first-round RT-PCR of the TCR CDR3. One entry per CDR3 protein, called by TCRdb with MiXCR from the multiplex PCR reads. Here the sample spans about 380,000 distinct CDR3 sequences, less than 20% being singletons. The specimen was blood. All receptors derive from a man in his late teens or twenties with Graves' ophthalmopathy.

Only a few counts were recorded for this clonotype. The V gene is TRBV24-1, the J gene TRBJ1-1, with D uncertain. Trimming took 6 bases from V and 1 from J, leaving 8 bases between them. Germline V CDR1 and CDR2: KGHDR, SFDVKD. The CDR3 has 13 amino acids. As DNA, the CDR3 is TGTGCCACCAGTACTGGGAGGAACACTGAAGCTTTCTTT. Translation: CATSTGRNTEAFF.

CDR3 sequence: CASSSLDRAGNTIYF. The CDR3 DNA follows: TGTGCCAGCTCATCGCTAGACAGGGCTGGAAACACCATATATTTT. The V gene is TRBV18, the J gene TRBJ1-3; 7 nucleotides line up with TRBD1. The germline V gene has CDR1 KGHSH and CDR2 LQKENI. V lost 5 bases and J lost 2; bases outside the gene matches: 6. This CDR3 contains 15 residues.

This clonotype was found many times. This sequence joins TRBV5-1 and TRBJ1-6; tentatively, D is TRBD1 (5 bases). Germline values: CDR1 SGHRS, CDR2 YFSETQ. Trimming removed 4 bases at V and 6 bases at J, with 14 bases between. The CDR3 spans 15 residues. Written as DNA, the CDR3 is TGCGCCAGCAGCCTGGCGGGGGAATTTAATTCACCCCTCCACTTT. Amino acid sequence: CASSLAGEFNSPLHF. The entire variable domain, with the rest obtained from reference TRBV5-1 and TRBJ1-6, is as follows: KAGVTQTPRYLIKTRGQQVTLSCSPISGHRSVSWYQQTPGQGLQFLFEYFSETQRNKGNFPGRFSGRQFSNSRSEMNVSTLELGDSALYLCASSLAGEFNSPLHFGNGTRLTVT.

The sample holds a few counts of this clonotype. This chain uses TRBV2 with TRBJ2-3; 11 bases line up with TRBD2. The junction had 4 bases not matched to a gene; V was cut back by 5 bases and J by 6 bases. There are 14 residues in the CDR3. Germline lookup yields CDR1 SNHLY and CDR2 FYNNEI. The CDR3 reads CASSIAGGLDTQYF. The CDR3 DNA reads as TGTGCCAGCAGTATAGCGGGGGGGCTGGATACGCAGTATTTT. The full variable domain, completed using reference TRBV2 and TRBJ2-3, is EPEVTQTPSHQVTQMGQEVILRCVPISNHLYFYWYRQILGQKVEFLVSFYNNEISEKSEIFDDQFSVERPDGSNFTLKIRSTKLEDSAMYFCASSIAGGLDTQYFGPGTRLTVL.

Note on this clonotype: A much larger clone lies a single base off, so this may be a read error. Lacking the conserved final phenylalanine or tryptophan, this CDR3 likely reflects a read error. V gene TRBV14 combines with J gene TRBJ1-1; D is unresolved. Germline V gives CDR1 SGHDN, CDR2 FVKESK. This CDR3 is built from 16 residues. The germline V and J ends were trimmed by 0 bases and 3 bases, with 14 bases remaining between them. CDR3 residues: CASSQDWRTGHTEAFL. CDR3 in DNA: TGTGCCAGCAGCCAAGATTGGCGAACTGGCCACACTGAAGCTTTCCTT.

This clonotype was detected a few times. V gene TRBV12-3 or TRBV12-4 combines with J gene TRBJ2-5; 7 bases align to TRBD2. V lost 4 bases and J lost 5; bases outside the gene matches: 10. This CDR3 comprises 15 residues. The CDR3 spells CASSSSKRGWETQYF. CDR3 nucleotide sequence: TGTGCCAGCAGTTCCTCGAAGCGGGGATGGGAGACCCAGTACTTC.

This clonotype was seen many times. The V gene is TRBV7-9, the J gene TRBJ2-2; 7 positions match TRBD2. The V and J ends lost 1 base and 0 bases, in that order; junction bases with no gene match: 5. This CDR3 has 17 residues. The V gene's germline CDR1 is SEHNR and CDR2 FQNEAQ (reference sequence). The CDR3 DNA reads as TGTGCCAGCAGCTTAGTTGCGGGAGTTGCGAACACCGGGGAGCTGTTTTTT. The encoded protein is CASSLVAGVANTGELFF.

There are a few counts of this clonotype. The V call is TRBV7-9, the J call TRBJ1-5; no definite D call. This CDR3 is built from 14 residues. Trimming cost V 5 bases and J 0 bases, with 8 bases left between them. The germline V gene encodes CDR1 SEHNR and CDR2 FQNEAQ (reference sequence). The CDR3 region is CASSQDTSNQPQHF. CDR3 nucleotide sequence: TGTGCCAGCAGCCAGGATACTAGCAATCAGCCCCAGCATTTT.

Many counts were recorded for this clonotype. V usage is TRBV12-3 or TRBV12-4 and J usage is TRBJ1-2; D is possibly TRBD1 (5 bases). The CDR3 is 16 amino acids. Trimming removed 2 bases from V and 0 bases from J, with 13 bases in between. The CDR3 loop reads CASSLKGAGSNYGYTF. The CDR3 nucleotides are TGTGCCAGCAGTTTAAAAGGGGCTGGCTCTAACTATGGCTACACCTTC.